This T cell receptor (beta chain) is drawn from a study of T-cell reconstitution after alpha-beta-depleted transplantation in children. In its sample, this clonotype was seen many times. Germline V gives CDR1 SGHNT, CDR2 YENEEA. CDR3 length: 16 residues. The junction had 8 bases not matched to a gene; V was cut back by 5 bases and J by 4 bases. The TCRbeta library incorporated unique molecular identifiers. In TCRdb, the PCR reads were re-called with MiXCR into one record per CDR3 protein. The sample holds around 200,000 distinct CDR3 sequences; about a tenth are singletons and the top ten take roughly 30%.

The origin of this receptor is a child in the first two years of life with acute myeloid leukemia, due to receive a stem cell transplant. This specimen consisted of PBMCs, obtained before TCRalphabeta/CD19-depleted stem cell transplant. The chain links TRBV11-3 to TRBJ2-2; 9 bases are a match to TRBD1. The CDR3 sequence is CASSQGQGWGTGELFF. For the CDR3, the DNA is TGTGCCAGCAGCCAGGGACAGGGCTGGGGCACCGGGGAGCTGTTTTTT.